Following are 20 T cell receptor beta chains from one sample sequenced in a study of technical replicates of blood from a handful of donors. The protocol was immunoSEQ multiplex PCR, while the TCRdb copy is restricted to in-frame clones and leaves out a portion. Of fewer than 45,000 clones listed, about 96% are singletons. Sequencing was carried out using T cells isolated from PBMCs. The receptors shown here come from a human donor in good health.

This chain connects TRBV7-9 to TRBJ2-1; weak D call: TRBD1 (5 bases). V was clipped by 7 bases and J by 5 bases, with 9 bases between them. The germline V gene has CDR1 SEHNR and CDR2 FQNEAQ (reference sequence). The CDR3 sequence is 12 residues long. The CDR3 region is CASNRIHNEQFF. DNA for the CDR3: TGTGCCAGCAACAGGATCCACAATGAGCAGTTCTTC.

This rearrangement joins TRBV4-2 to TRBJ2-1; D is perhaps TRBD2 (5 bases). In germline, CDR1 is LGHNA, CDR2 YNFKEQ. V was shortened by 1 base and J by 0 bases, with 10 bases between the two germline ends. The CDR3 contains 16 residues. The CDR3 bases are TGTGCCAGCAGCCAAGTAGGTGAGGGCTCCTACAATGAGCAGTTCTTC. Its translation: CASSQVGEGSYNEQFF.

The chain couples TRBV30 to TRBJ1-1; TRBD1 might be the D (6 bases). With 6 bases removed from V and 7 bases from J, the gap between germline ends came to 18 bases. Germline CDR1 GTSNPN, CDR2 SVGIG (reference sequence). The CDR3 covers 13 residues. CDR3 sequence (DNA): TGTGCCTGCGTCACTCTGGGGGCTAATGAAGCTTTCTTT. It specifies CACVTLGANEAFF.

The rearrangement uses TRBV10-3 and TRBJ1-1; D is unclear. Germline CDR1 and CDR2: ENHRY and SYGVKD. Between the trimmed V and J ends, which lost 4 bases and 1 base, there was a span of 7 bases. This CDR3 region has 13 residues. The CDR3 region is CAISGGGNTEAFF. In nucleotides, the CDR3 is TGTGCCATCAGTGGCGGCGGGAACACTGAAGCTTTCTTT.

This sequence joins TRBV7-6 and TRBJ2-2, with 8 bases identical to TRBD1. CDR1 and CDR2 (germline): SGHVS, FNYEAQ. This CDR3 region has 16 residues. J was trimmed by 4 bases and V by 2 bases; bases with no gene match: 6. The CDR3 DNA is TGTGCCAGCAGCTTATTGGGACAGGAAATCACCGGGGAGCTGTTTTTT. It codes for CASSLLGQEITGELFF. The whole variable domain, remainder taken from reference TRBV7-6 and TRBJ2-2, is GAGVSQSPRYKVTKRGQDVALRCDPISGHVSLYWYRQALGQGPEFLTYFNYEAQQDKSGLPNDRFSAERPEGSISTLTIQRTEQRDSAMYRCASSLLGQEITGELFFGEGSRLTVL.

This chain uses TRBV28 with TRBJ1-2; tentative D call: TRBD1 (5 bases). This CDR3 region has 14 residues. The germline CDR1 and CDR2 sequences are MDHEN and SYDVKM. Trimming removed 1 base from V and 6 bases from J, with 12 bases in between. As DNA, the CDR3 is TGTGCCAGCAGTTTATCCGGCGGGGCAAATGGCTACACCTTC. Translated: CASSLSGGANGYTF.

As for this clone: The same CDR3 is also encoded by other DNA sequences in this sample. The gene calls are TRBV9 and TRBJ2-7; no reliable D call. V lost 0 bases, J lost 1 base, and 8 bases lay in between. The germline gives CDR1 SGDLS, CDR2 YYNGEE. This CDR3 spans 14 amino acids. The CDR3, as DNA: TGTGCCAGCAGCGTAGGGAGCGCTTCCTACGAGCAGTACTTC. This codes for CASSVGSASYEQYF. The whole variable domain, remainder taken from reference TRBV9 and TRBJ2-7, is DSGVTQTPKHLITATGQRVTLRCSPRSGDLSVYWYQQSLDQGLQFLIQYYNGEERAKGNILERFSAQQFPDLHSELNLSSLELGDSALYFCASSVGSASYEQYFGPGTRLTVT.

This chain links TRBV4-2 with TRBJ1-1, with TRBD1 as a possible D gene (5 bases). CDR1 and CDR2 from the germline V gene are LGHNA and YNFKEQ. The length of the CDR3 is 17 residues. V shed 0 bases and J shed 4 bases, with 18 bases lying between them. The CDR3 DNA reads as TGTGCCAGCAGCCAAGATAGTTGGGATCAGGGAGGCACTGAAGCTTTCTTT. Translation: CASSQDSWDQGGTEAFF.

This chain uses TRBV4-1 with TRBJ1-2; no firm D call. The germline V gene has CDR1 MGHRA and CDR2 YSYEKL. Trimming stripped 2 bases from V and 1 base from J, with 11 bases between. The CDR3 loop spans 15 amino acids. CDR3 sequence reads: CASSQNTGVNYGYTF. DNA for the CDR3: TGCGCCAGCAGCCAAAATACCGGAGTTAACTATGGCTACACCTTC.

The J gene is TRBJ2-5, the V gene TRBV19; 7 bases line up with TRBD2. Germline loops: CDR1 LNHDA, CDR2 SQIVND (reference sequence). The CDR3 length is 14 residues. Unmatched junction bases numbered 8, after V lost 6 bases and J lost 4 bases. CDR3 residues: CASSPTGGGETQYF. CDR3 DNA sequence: TGTGCCAGTAGCCCTACGGGGGGTGGAGAGACCCAGTACTTC.

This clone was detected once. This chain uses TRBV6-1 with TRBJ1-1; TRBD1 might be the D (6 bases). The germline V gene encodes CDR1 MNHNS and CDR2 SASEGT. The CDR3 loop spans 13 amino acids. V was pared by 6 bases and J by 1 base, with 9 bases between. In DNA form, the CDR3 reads TGTGCCAGCAGCCCGACAGGGAACACTGAAGCTTTCTTT. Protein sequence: CASSPTGNTEAFF.

Here the CDR3 DNA reads TGTGCCAGCAGCCAATCGAACAGGGTATGGGTC. Translation: CASSQSNRVWV. The gene calls are TRBV16 and TRBJ2-7, with D possibly TRBD1 on 6 matching bases. Germline lookup yields CDR1 KGHSY and CDR2 FQNENV. This CDR3 contains 11 residues.

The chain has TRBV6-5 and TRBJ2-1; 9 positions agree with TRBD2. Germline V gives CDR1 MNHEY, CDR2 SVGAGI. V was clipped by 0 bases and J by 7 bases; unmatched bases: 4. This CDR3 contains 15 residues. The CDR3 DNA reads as TGTGCCAGCAGTTACTCGGCTAGCGGGGAGAATGAGCAGTTCTTC. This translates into CASSYSASGENEQFF.

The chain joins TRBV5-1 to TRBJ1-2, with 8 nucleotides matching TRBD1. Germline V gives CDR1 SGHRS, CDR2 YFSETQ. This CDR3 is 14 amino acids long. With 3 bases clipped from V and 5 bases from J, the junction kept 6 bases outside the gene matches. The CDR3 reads CASSSGQGGYGYTF. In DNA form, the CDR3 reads TGCGCCAGCAGCTCCGGACAGGGAGGATATGGCTACACCTTC.

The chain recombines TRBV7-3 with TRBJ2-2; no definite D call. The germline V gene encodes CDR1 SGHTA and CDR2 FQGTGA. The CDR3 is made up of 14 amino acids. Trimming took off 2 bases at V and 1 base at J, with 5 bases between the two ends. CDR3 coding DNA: TGTGCCAGCAGCTTACCACAGAACACCGGGGAGCTGTTTTTT. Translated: CASSLPQNTGELFF.

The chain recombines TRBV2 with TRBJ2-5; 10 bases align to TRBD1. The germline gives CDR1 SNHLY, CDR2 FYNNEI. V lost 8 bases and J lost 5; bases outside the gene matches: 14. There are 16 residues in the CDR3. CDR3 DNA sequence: TGTGCCAGCCTCATTAGACCGGGACAGGGGACGGAGACCCAGTACTTC. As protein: CASLIRPGQGTETQYF.

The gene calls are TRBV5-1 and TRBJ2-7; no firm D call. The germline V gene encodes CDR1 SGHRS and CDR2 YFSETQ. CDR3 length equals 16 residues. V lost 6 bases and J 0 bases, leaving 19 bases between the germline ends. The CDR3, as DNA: TGCGCCAGCAAAGCCTCCCATGCTTCGAGCTCCTACGAGCAGTACTTC. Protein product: CASKASHASSSYEQYF. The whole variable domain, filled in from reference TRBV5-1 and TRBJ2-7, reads KAGVTQTPRYLIKTRGQQVTLSCSPISGHRSVSWYQQTPGQGLQFLFEYFSETQRNKGNFPGRFSGRQFSNSRSEMNVSTLELGDSALYLCASKASHASSSYEQYFGPGTRLTVT.

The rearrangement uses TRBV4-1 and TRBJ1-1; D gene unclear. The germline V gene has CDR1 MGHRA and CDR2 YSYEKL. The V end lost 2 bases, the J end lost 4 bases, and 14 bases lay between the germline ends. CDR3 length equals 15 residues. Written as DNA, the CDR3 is TGCGCCAGCAGCCAACAAATGGGAGTGAGCACTGAAGCTTTCTTT. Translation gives CASSQQMGVSTEAFF.

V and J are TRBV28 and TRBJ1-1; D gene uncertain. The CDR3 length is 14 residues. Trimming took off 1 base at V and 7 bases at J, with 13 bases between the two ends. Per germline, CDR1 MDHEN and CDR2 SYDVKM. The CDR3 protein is CASSLSGGSFEAFF. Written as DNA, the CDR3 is TGTGCCAGCAGTTTATCTGGCGGCTCCTTTGAAGCTTTCTTT.

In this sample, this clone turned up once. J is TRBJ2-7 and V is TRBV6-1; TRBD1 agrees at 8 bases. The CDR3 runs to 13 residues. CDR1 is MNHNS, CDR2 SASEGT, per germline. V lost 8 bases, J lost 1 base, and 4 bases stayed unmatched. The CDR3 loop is CASARTGSYEQYF. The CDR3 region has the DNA TGTGCCAGCGCTAGGACAGGGTCCTACGAGCAGTACTTC.